At least ten counts were recorded for the clone carrying this T cell receptor (beta chain). The sample belongs to a study of T-cell reconstitution after alpha-beta-depleted transplantation in children. The CDR3 has 14 amino acids. V lost 4 bases and J lost 7, with 17 bases in between. Unique molecular identifiers were incorporated when the TCRbeta library was constructed. TCRdb recomputed calls from the PCR reads with MiXCR, one row per CDR3 protein. The sample lists 600,000 to 700,000 distinct CDR3 sequences, about 15% occurring once. The V and J genes are TRBV12-3 or TRBV12-4 and TRBJ2-7, with a weak D call TRBD1 (6 bases). This clonotype originated in a human donor who donated a stem cell graft to a child with acute myeloid leukemia. This specimen consisted of PBMCs from the stem cell graft donor, obtained from the stem cell graft. The CDR3: CASSSLILRGEQYF. In nucleotides, the CDR3 is TGTGCCAGCAGTTCGTTAATTTTGAGGGGGGAGCAGTACTTC.